This T cell receptor beta chain was obtained from a study of shared clonotypes between healthy human individuals. Notes on the study in general: Even with large depth, rarefaction showed that sorted-subset sequencing was incomplete. On the whole, naive subsets had larger estimated richness than memory subsets had.

Assay: immunoSEQ multiplex PCR; the TCRdb copy retains only in-frame clones and omits some. The sample gives roughly 2 million clones, over 85% of which show up once; about 0.13% is in the top ten. Germline CDR1 reads ENHRY; CDR2 reads SYGVKD. V dropped 5 bases and J dropped 3 bases, with 10 bases sitting between them. The CDR3 has 13 residues. To note about this clone: The antigen is undetermined.

The receptor was derived from a man aged 18 to 30 in good health. Sequenced sample: naive CD4+ T cells sorted from blood. Sample subset: CD45RA+ positively selected. The chain recombines TRBV10-3 with TRBJ1-1, with D perhaps matching TRBD1 (6 bases). The CDR3 sequence is CAISLNRDTEAFF. The CDR3 nucleotides are TGTGCCATCAGTTTAAACAGGGACACTGAAGCTTTCTTT.